This T cell receptor beta chain was retrieved from a study of OX40 agonist ivuxolimab in advanced cancers. Study-level background: Prior checkpoint blockade (anti-PD-1, anti-PD-L1 or anti-CTLA-4) was permitted; 35% to 50% had it.

Only a few counts were recorded for this clone. Germline V gives CDR1 KGHSH, CDR2 LQKENI. This CDR3 contains 13 residues. Trimming stripped 8 bases from V and 3 bases from J, with 13 bases between. Clones were read by immunoSEQ multiplex PCR, and TCRdb kept only the in-frame ones, dropping some. The sample carries 70,000 to 85,000 clones, 75% to 85% recorded once. The receptor's source is an adult with an advanced solid tumor such as melanoma, head and neck, liver or kidney cancer. The sequenced sample was CD4+ or CD8+ T cells sorted from blood, obtained in a trial of the OX40 agonist ivuxolimab. This sequence joins TRBV18 and TRBJ1-1; the D gene is possibly TRBD1 (5 bases). CDR3 nucleotide sequence: TGTGCCAGCCTACCCTCCAGGGACACTGAAGCTTTCTTT. Protein product: CASLPSRDTEAFF.